The source of this TCR beta chain is a study of T cell responses to AZD1222 COVID-19 vaccine. As for the study in general: Samples with a second dose at about 4 or about 12 weeks were pooled together.

Findings and caveats of the study: Only after the peak T cell response were repertoires sampled. It was only 6 or 7 AZD1222 recipients who were seropositive at baseline. Clonal diversity was possibly underestimated, and white British individuals and females predominated among donors.

The protocol was immunoSEQ multiplex PCR, while the TCRdb copy is restricted to in-frame clones and leaves out a portion. The sample has around 100,000 clones; around 90% are singletons. Of note for this clone: No antigen is known for it.

The trim removed 2 bases at V and 3 bases at J, leaving 9 bases unmatched. There are 17 residues in the CDR3. CDR1 is MNHEY and CDR2 is SMNVEV in the germline V gene (reference sequence). The receptor was isolated from an adult in good health. The sample here was peripheral blood, taken on day 0 of AZD1222 vaccination. The chain recombines TRBV27 with TRBJ2-3; TRBD2 agrees at 9 bases. The chain's CDR3 is CASSLGLAGVRTDTQYF. CDR3 nucleotides: TGTGCCAGCAGTTTAGGGTTAGCGGGGGTTCGGACAGATACGCAGTATTTT.